This is a list of T cell receptor beta chains from one sample in a study of T-cell reconstitution after alpha-beta-depleted transplantation in children. TCRdb redid the calling of the PCR reads with MiXCR, one entry per CDR3 protein. The sample holds about 600,000 distinct CDR3 sequences, roughly 23% seen once. This specimen was PBMCs, mostly from graft donor cells, taken 360 days after TCRalphabeta/CD19-depleted stem cell transplant. The receptors derive from a boy younger than two who had a stem cell transplant for acute myeloid leukemia, so the T cells may come from the graft donor. CDR3s include the opening cysteine and the closing phenylalanine or tryptophan. The order of the fields is clone size, J gene, V gene, D gene, CDR3 DNA, CDR3 protein. D genes are given only for firm matches. Size values are once, few and many counts, or a class for expanded clones, and some rows have none.

>once|TRBJ1-1|TRBV20-1|NA
TGCAGTTCCCGCGTAAGGGCAGCTAACACTGAAGCTTTCTTT
CSSRVRAANTEAFF
>few|TRBJ1-5|TRBV15|NA
TGTGCCACCAGCAGCGTGTTGGGTAATCAGCCCCAGCATTTT
CATSSVLGNQPQHF
>NA|TRBJ2-5|TRBV9|NA
TGTGCCAGCAGCGATTCGGACCAATTTAAAGAGACCCAGTACTTC
CASSDSDQFKETQYF
>NA|TRBJ2-3|TRBV20-1|TRBD1
TGCAGTGCTAGAGAAGGGGGCAGAATACGCACAGATACGCAGTATTTT
CSAREGGRIRTDTQYF
>few|TRBJ2-7|TRBV23-1|NA
TGCGCCAGCAGTATACCAGGGCTCTTGTACGAGCAGTACTTC
CASSIPGLLYEQYF
>NA|TRBJ2-6|TRBV15|TRBD1
TGTGCCACCAGCAGAGATCGGACAGGGTCAGGGGCCAACGTCCTGACTTTC
CATSRDRTGSGANVLTF
>NA|TRBJ1-2|TRBV5-5|NA
TGTGCCAGCAGCTTGAATGTCTGGACGGAGTATGGCTACACCTTC
CASSLNVWTEYGYTF
>few|TRBJ2-3|TRBV4-2|NA
TGTGCCAGCGGCCCGGGACTCGATACGCAGTATTTT
CASGPGLDTQYF
>NA|TRBJ2-2|TRBV20-1|NA
TGCAGTGGGGAGGAGGACTGGACCGGGGAGCTGTTTTTT
CSGEEDWTGELFF
>NA|TRBJ1-1|TRBV7-9|NA
TGTGCCAGCGAGGGACCGCGGGGAAGCACTGAAGCTTTCTTT
CASEGPRGSTEAFF
>few|TRBJ2-7|TRBV10-3|TRBD2
TGTGCCATCAGTGATCGGGGACTAGGTGACTCCGAGCAGTACTTC
CAISDRGLGDSEQYF
>NA|TRBJ2-7|TRBV6-5|NA
TGTGCCAGCATTAGGACACAGGGTGACGAGCAGTACTTC
CASIRTQGDEQYF
>many|TRBJ2-7|TRBV29-1|TRBD1
TGCAGCGTCCCCGGGACAGCTACGGGGCAGTACTTC
CSVPGTATGQYF
>many|TRBJ2-7|TRBV12-3/TRBV12-4|TRBD2
TGTGCCAGCAGTCCGAGGGAGGGGAGCTCCTACGAGCAGTACTTC
CASSPREGSSYEQYF
>few|TRBJ2-4|TRBV12-3/TRBV12-4|NA
TGTGCCAGCAGTCGGGCAGAAAACATTCAGTACTTC
CASSRAENIQYF
>few|TRBJ2-5|TRBV7-9|TRBD1
TGTGCCAGCAGCTTGGACAGGATAAAGACCCAGTACTTC
CASSLDRIKTQYF
>many|TRBJ2-3|TRBV7-2|NA
TGTGCCAGCAGCTTAGCCAGCGTTAGAGGGAGCGATACGCAGTATTTT
CASSLASVRGSDTQYF
>many|TRBJ2-3|TRBV6-1|TRBD2
TGTGCCAGCAGTGCGCGGGGGACTAGCACAGATACGCAGTATTTT
CASSARGTSTDTQYF
>many|TRBJ2-3|TRBV5-1|NA
TGCGCCAGCAGCCCCCTCGGGCCCACAGATACGCAGTATTTT
CASSPLGPTDTQYF
>NA|TRBJ2-1|TRBV11-3|TRBD2
TGTGCCAGCAGCTACACTAGCGGGGGCTCCTTGATTGAGCAGTTCTTC
CASSYTSGGSLIEQFF
>many|TRBJ2-1|TRBV7-6|NA
TGTGCCAGCAGCCCAACAGGGGGGGCGCACAATGAGCAGTTCTTC
CASSPTGGAHNEQFF
>many|TRBJ2-2|TRBV29-1|NA
TGCAGCGTTGAAGAGGCGAACACCGGGGAGCTGTTTTTT
CSVEEANTGELFF
>many|TRBJ2-5|TRBV12-3/TRBV12-4|TRBD2
TGTGCCAGCAGTACACTAGCGGGGCTCCAAGAGACCCAGTACTTC
CASSTLAGLQETQYF
>many|TRBJ1-6|TRBV20-1|NA
TGCAGTGCGAGGGTGTCGACAGGAGATAATTCACCCCTCCACTTT
CSARVSTGDNSPLHF